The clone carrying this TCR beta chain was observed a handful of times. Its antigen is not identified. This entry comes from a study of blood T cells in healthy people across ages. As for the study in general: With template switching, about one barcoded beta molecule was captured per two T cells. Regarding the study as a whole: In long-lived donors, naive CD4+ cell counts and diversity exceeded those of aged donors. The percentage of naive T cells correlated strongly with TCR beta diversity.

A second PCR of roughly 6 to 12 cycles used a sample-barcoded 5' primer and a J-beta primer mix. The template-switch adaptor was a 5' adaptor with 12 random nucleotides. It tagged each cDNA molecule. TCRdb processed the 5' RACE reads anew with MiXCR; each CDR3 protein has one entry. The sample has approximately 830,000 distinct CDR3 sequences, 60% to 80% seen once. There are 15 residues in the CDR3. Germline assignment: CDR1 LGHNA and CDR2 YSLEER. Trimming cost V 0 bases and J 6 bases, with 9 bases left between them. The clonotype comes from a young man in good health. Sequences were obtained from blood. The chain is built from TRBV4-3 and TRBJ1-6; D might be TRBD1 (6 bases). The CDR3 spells CASSQDPGANSPLHF. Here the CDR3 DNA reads TGCGCCAGCAGCCAAGATCCAGGGGCTAATTCACCCCTCCACTTT.